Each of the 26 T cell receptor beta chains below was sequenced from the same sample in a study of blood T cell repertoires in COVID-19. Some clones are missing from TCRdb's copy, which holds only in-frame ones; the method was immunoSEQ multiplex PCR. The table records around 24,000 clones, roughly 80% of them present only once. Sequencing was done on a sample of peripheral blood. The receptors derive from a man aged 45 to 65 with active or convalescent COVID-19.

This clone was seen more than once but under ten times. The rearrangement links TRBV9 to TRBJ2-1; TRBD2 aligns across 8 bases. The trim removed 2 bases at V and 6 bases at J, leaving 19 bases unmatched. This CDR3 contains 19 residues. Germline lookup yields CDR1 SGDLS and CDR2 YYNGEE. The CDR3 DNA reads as TGTGCCAGCAGCGTGTCACTAGCGGACCCTAAATGGGGTTCCAATGAGCAGTTCTTC. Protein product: CASSVSLADPKWGSNEQFF. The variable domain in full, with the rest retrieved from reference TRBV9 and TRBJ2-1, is DSGVTQTPKHLITATGQRVTLRCSPRSGDLSVYWYQQSLDQGLQFLIQYYNGEERAKGNILERFSAQQFPDLHSELNLSSLELGDSALYFCASSVSLADPKWGSNEQFFGPGTRLTVL.

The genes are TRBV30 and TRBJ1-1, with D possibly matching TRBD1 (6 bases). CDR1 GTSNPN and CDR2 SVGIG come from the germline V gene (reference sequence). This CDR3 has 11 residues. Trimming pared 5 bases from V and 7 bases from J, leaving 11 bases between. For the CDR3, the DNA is TGTGCCTGGGACAGGATATATGAAGCTTTCTTT. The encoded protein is CAWDRIYEAFF. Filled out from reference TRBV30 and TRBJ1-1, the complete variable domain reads SQTIHQWPATLVQPVGSPLSLECTVEGTSNPNLYWYRQAAGRGLQLLFYSVGIGQISSEVPQNLSASRPQDRQFILSSKKLLLSDSGFYLCAWDRIYEAFFGQGTRLTVV.

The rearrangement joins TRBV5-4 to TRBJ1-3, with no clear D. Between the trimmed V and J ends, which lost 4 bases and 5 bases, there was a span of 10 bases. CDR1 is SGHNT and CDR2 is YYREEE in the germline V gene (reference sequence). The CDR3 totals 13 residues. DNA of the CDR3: TGTGCCAGCAGCGCGGAACCCCGAAACACCATATATTTT. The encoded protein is CASSAEPRNTIYF.

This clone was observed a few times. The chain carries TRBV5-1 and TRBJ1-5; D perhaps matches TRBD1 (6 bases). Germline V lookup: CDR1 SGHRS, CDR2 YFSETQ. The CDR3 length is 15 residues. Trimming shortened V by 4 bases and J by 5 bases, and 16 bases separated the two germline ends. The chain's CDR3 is CASSRSGRTDQPQHF. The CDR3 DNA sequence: TGCGCCAGCAGCCGATCGGGCAGGACAGATCAGCCCCAGCATTTT.

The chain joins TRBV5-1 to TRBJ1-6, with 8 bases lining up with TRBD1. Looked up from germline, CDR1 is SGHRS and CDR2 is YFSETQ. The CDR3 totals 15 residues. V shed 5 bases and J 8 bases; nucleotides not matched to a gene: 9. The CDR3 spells CASSPGQGEYSPLHF. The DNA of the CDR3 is TGCGCCAGCAGTCCCGGACAGGGTGAATATTCACCCCTCCACTTT.

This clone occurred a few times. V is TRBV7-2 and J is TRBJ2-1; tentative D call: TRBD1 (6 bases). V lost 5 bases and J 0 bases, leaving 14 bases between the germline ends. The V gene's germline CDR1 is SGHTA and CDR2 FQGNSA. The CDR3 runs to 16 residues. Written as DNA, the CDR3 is TGTGCCAGCAGCCCTCGTCAGGGGAGCTCCTACAATGAGCAGTTCTTC. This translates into CASSPRQGSSYNEQFF. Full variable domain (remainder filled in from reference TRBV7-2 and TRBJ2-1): GAGVSQSPSNKVTEKGKDVELRCDPISGHTALYWYRQSLGQGLEFLIYFQGNSAPDKSGLPSDRFSAERTGGSVSTLTIQRTQQEDSAVYLCASSPRQGSSYNEQFFGPGTRLTVL.

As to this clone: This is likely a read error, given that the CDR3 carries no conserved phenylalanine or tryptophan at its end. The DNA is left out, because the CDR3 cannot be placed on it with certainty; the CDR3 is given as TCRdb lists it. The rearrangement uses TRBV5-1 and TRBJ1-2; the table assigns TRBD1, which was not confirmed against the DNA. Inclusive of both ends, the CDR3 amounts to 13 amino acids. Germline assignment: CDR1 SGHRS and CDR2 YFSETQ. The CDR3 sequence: CASSLDRTGHTPS.

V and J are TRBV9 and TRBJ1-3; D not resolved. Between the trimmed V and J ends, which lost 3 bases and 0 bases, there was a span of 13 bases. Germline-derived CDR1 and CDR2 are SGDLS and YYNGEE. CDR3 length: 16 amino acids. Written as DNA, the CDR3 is TGTGCCAGCAGCGGGCGGGTTCGGGGCTCTGGAAACACCATATATTTT. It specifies CASSGRVRGSGNTIYF.

CDR3 protein: CASSDGDRVAYEQYF. The CDR3 coding sequence is TGTGCCAGCAGTGATGGGGACAGAGTCGCCTACGAGCAGTACTTC. The chain is built from TRBV6-1 and TRBJ2-7, with 7 bases fitting TRBD1. The CDR3 sequence is 15 residues long. Germline trimming cut 3 bases from V and 2 bases from J; bases unmatched to any gene: 7. The germline gives CDR1 MNHNS, CDR2 SASEGT.

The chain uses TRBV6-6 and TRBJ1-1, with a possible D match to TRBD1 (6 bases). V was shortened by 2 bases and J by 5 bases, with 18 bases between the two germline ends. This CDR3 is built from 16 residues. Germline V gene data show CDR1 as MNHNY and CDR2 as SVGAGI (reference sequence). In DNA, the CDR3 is TGTGCCAGCAGTTACCCCGACCCGGGGGGCGTGACTGAAGCTTTCTTT. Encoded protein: CASSYPDPGGVTEAFF.

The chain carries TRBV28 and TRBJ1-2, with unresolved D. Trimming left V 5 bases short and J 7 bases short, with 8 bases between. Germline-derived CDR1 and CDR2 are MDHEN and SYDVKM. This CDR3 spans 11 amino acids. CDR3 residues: CASSDTRGYTF. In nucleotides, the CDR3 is TGTGCCAGCAGTGACACCCGTGGCTACACCTTC.

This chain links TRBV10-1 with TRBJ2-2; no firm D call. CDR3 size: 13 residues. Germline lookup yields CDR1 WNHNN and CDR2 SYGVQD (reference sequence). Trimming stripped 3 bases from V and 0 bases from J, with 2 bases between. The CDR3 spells CASSDSNTGELFF. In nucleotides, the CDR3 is TGCGCCAGCAGTGACTCGAACACCGGGGAGCTGTTTTTT.

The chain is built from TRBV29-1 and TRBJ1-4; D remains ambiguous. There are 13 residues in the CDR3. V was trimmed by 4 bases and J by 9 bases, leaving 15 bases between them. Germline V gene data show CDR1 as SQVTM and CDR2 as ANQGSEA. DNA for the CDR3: TGCAGCGTTGCCTGGGGAGGCATGAAAAAACTGTTTTTT. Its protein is CSVAWGGMKKLFF. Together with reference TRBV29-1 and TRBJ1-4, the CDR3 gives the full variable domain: SAVISQKPSRDICQRGTSLTIQCQVDSQVTMMFWYRQQPGQSLTLIATANQGSEATYESGFVIDKFPISRPNLTFSTLTVSNMSPEDSSIYLCSVAWGGMKKLFFGSGTQLSVL.

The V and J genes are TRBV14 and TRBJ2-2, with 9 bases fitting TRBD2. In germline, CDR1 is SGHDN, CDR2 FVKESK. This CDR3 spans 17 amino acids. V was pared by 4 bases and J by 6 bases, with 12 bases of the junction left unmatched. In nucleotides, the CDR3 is TGTGCCAGCAGCCGACCTCCGGGACTAGCTAAATCCGGGGAGCTGTTTTTT. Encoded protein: CASSRPPGLAKSGELFF.

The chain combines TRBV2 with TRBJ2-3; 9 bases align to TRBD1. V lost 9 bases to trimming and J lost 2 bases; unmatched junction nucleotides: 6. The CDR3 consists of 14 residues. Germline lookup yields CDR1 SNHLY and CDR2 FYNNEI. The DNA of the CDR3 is TGTGCCAGGTCCCGGGACAGGGCCACAGATACGCAGTATTTT. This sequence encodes CARSRDRATDTQYF.

The CDR3 DNA reads TGTGCCAGCAGGACCGGGACAGTTGGGGCCAACGTCCTGACTTTC. Protein: CASRTGTVGANVLTF. This chain links TRBV2 with TRBJ2-6, with 7 positions matching TRBD1. Germline loops: CDR1 SNHLY, CDR2 FYNNEI. V shed 6 bases, J shed 3 bases, and the junction held 5 bases outside the gene matches. The CDR3 contains 15 residues.

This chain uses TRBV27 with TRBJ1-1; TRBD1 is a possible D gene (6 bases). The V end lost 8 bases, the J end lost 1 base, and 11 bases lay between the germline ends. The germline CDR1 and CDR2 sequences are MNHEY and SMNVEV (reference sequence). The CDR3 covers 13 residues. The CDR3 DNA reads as TGTGCCAGCGGGGGGGCAGGGAACACTGAAGCTTTCTTT. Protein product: CASGGAGNTEAFF.

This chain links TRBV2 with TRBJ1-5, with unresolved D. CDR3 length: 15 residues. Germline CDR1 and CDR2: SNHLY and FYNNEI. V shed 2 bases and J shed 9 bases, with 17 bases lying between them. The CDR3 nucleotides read TGTGCCAGCAGTGAACACCGGGGTGGGCCTGGGCCCCAGCATTTT. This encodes CASSEHRGGPGPQHF.

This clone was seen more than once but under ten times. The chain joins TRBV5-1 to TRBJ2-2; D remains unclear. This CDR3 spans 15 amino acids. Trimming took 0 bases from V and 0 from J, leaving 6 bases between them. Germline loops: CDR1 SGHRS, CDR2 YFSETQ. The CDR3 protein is CASSLGHTNTGELFF. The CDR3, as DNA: TGCGCCAGCAGCTTGGGACATACGAACACCGGGGAGCTGTTTTTT.

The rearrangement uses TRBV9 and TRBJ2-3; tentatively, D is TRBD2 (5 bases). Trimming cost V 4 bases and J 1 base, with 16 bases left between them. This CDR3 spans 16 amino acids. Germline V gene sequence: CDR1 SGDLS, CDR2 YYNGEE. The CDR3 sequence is CASSPRTYRGTDTQYF. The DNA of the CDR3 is TGTGCCAGCAGCCCCCGGACTTACCGGGGCACAGATACGCAGTATTTT.

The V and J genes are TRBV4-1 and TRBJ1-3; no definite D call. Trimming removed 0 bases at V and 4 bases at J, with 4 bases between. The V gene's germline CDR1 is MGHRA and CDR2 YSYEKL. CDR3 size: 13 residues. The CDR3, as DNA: TGCGCCAGCAGCCAAGATTCAGGAAACACCATATATTTT. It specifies CASSQDSGNTIYF.

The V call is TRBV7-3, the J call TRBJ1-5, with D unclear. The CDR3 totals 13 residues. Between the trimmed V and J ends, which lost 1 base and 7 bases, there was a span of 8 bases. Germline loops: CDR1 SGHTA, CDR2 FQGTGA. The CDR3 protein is CASSLRRGQPQHF. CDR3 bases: TGTGCCAGCAGCTTAAGACGAGGGCAGCCCCAGCATTTT.

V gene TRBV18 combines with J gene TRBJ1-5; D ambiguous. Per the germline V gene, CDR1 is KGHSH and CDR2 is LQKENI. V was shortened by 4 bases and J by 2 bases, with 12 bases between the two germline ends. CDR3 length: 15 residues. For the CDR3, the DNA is TGTGCCAGCTCACGAGATGAGACTGGCAATCAGCCCCAGCATTTT. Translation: CASSRDETGNQPQHF.

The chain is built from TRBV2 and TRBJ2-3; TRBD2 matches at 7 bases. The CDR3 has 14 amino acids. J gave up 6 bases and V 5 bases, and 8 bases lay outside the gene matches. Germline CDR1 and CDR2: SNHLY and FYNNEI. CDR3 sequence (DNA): TGTGCCAGCAGTTGGGGACTAAAGTTGGATACGCAGTATTTT. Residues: CASSWGLKLDTQYF.

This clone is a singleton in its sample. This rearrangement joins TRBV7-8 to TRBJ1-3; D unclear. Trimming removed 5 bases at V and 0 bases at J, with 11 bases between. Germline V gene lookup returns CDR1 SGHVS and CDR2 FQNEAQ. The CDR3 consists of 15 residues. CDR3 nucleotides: TGTGCCAGCAGCACCCACTATAACTCTGGAAACACCATATATTTT. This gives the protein CASSTHYNSGNTIYF.

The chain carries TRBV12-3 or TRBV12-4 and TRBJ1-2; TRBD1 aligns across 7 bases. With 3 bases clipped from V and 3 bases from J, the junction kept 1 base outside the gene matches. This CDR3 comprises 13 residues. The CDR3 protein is CASSFDRDYGYTF. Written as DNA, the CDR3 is TGTGCCAGCAGTTTCGACAGGGACTATGGCTACACCTTC.